This T cell receptor (beta chain) was identified in a study of OX40 agonist ivuxolimab in advanced cancers. Findings and caveats of the study: At doses 0.1 to 3.0 mg/kg, CD4+ and CD8+ clones expanded.

The study sampled blood at baseline, cycle 4 day 1, and cycle 7 day 1. Clones were sequenced by immunoSEQ multiplex PCR, and TCRdb holds only the in-frame ones, with some missing. The sample shows some 76,000 clones, 92% of them seen only once. With respect to this clone: Its antigen is not identified.

Germline V gene sequence: CDR1 MDHEN, CDR2 SYDVKM. The CDR3 sequence is 15 residues long. Trimming left V 8 bases short and J 4 bases short, with 18 bases between. The sample in question was CD4+ or CD8+ T cells sorted from blood, obtained in a trial of the OX40 agonist ivuxolimab. This chain connects TRBV28 to TRBJ1-3, with D tentatively TRBD1 (6 bases). The sequence derives from an adult with an advanced solid tumor such as melanoma, head and neck, liver or kidney cancer. The CDR3: CASGPRQEIGNTIYF. The DNA of the CDR3 is TGTGCCAGCGGACCCAGACAGGAGATCGGAAACACCATATATTTT.